This note documents a single T cell receptor (beta chain) sequence. The antigen is unknown. The sample comes from a study of graft-versus-host responses after intestinal transplantation. With 7 bases clipped from V and 1 base from J, the junction kept 5 bases outside the gene matches. Germline-derived CDR1 and CDR2 are SNHLY and FYNNEI. This CDR3 spans 14 amino acids. Profiled with immunoSEQ multiplex PCR; TCRdb holds only in-frame clones, not every one. The table records about 90,000 clones, roughly four fifths of them present only once. This sample comprised unstimulated CD4+ T cells sorted from spleen or lymph node cells, obtained before intestinal transplant. The TCR comes from a human donor who received an intestinal transplant. V and J are TRBV2 and TRBJ1-1; 8 nucleotides line up with TRBD1. The CDR3, as DNA: TGTGCCAGCACCGTCGGACAGGGGAACACTGAAGCTTTCTTT. It codes for CASTVGQGNTEAFF.